One sample yielded the 26 T cell receptor beta chains listed below, sequenced in a study of T cell changes during pregnancy in multiple sclerosis. Only in-frame clones appear in the TCRdb table, and some are missing; sequencing was by immunoSEQ multiplex PCR. This sample has roughly 60,000 clones, with around 97% found just once. The starting material was CD8+ T cells from peripheral blood mononuclear cells, obtained after pregnancy. The receptors here all came from a female donor with multiple sclerosis, enrolled in a pregnancy study.

The V gene is TRBV7-9, the J gene TRBJ2-4, with TRBD2 identical over 9 bases. V lost 8 bases, J lost 5 bases, and 1 base stayed unmatched. CDR1 and CDR2 from the germline V gene are SEHNR and FQNEAQ (reference sequence). This CDR3 region has 12 residues. Written as DNA, the CDR3 is TGTGCCAGCGCGGGAGGGGAAAACATTCAGTACTTC. Translating it yields CASAGGENIQYF.

The V and J genes are TRBV7-9 and TRBJ1-1; 7 nucleotides align to TRBD1. The length of the CDR3 is 16 residues. The V gene end was trimmed by 10 bases and the J gene end by 0 bases; junction bases not matched to a gene: 14. The germline gives CDR1 SEHNR, CDR2 FQNEAQ (reference sequence). CDR3 region: CATRGRDSHMNTEAFF. Written as DNA, the CDR3 is TGTGCCACCCGAGGGCGGGACAGCCACATGAACACTGAAGCTTTCTTT.

About this clone: This CDR3 fails to terminate in the conserved phenylalanine or tryptophan, so it likely reflects a read error. The gene calls are TRBV29-1 and TRBJ2-7; tentatively, D is TRBD1 (6 bases). The germline CDR1 and CDR2 sequences are SQVTM and ANQGSEA. The CDR3 is 12 amino acids. The V and J ends lost 4 bases and 4 bases respectively, with 11 bases between them. CDR3 bases: TGCAGCGTTGTACAGGGTTCGTACGAGCAGTACTCC. Translated, it gives CSVVQGSYEQYS.

V usage is TRBV27 and J usage is TRBJ2-1; D might be TRBD2 (6 bases). Trimming took off 5 bases at V and 7 bases at J, with 15 bases between the two ends. Germline assignment: CDR1 MNHEY and CDR2 SMNVEV (reference sequence). This CDR3 contains 14 residues. The CDR3 DNA sequence: TGTGCCAGCAGTACGGGGGTCGGGAATAATGAGCAGTTCTTC. This sequence encodes CASSTGVGNNEQFF.

The chain couples TRBV4-1 to TRBJ1-1; the D is unclear. This CDR3 spans 13 amino acids. V shed 6 bases and J shed 9 bases, with 17 bases lying between them. From germline, CDR1 is MGHRA and CDR2 YSYEKL. Here the CDR3 DNA reads TGCGCCAGCAGTTCCACACTTCTGGGCCAAGCTTTCTTT. Encoded protein: CASSSTLLGQAFF.

The V and J genes are TRBV7-2 and TRBJ2-5; unclear D gene. CDR3 length: 12 residues. The germline gives CDR1 SGHTA, CDR2 FQGNSA. V was cut by 5 bases and J by 0 bases, with 4 bases left in between. The CDR3 DNA reads TGTGCCAGCAGCAGCGACCAAGAGACCCAGTACTTC. As protein: CASSSDQETQYF.

On this clone: Germline and junction disagree at one end, which may indicate a read error. The V call is TRBV6-5, the J call TRBJ2-7; the match to TRBD1 covers 8 bases. The CDR3 is 16 amino acids. CDR1 and CDR2 (germline): MNHEY, SVGAGI. The CDR3 region is CASGYSPTGASYEQYF. DNA for the CDR3: TGTGCCAGCGGTTACTCCCCGACAGGGGCCTCCTACGAGCAGTACTTC.

This chain links TRBV27 with TRBJ1-1; D might be TRBD1 (5 bases). CDR1 is MNHEY and CDR2 is SMNVEV in the germline V gene (reference sequence). CDR3 length: 15 residues. Trimming pared 2 bases from V and 0 bases from J, leaving 10 bases between. The CDR3 reads CASSLGAGLNTEAFF. Written as DNA, the CDR3 is TGTGCCAGCAGTTTAGGGGCAGGGTTGAACACTGAAGCTTTCTTT.

CDR3 residues: CASSYSETGAGYGYTF. The CDR3, as DNA: TGTGCCAGCAGTTACTCAGAGACAGGGGCGGGCTATGGCTACACCTTC. The chain carries TRBV6-5 and TRBJ1-2; 8 nucleotides align to TRBD1. Germline V CDR1 and CDR2: MNHEY, SVGAGI. Losses at the gene ends were 0 bases for V and 4 bases for J; bases not matched to a gene: 7. The CDR3 has 16 amino acids.

The chain links TRBV7-9 to TRBJ2-2; D remains ambiguous. This CDR3 spans 15 amino acids. The germline CDR1 and CDR2 sequences are SEHNR and FQNEAQ (reference sequence). Trimming took off 10 bases at V and 6 bases at J, with 21 bases between the two ends. The CDR3 loop is CATRETGAAAGELFF. The CDR3 DNA follows: TGTGCCACCAGAGAGACGGGTGCAGCAGCCGGGGAGCTGTTTTTT.

The chain joins TRBV14 to TRBJ1-1, with D perhaps matching TRBD1 (5 bases). This CDR3 is 16 amino acids long. Trimming stripped 1 base from V and 0 bases from J, with 12 bases between. Germline CDR1 is SGHDN and CDR2 is FVKESK. This chain's CDR3 is CASSQARGLMNTEAFF. The CDR3 nucleotides read TGTGCCAGCAGCCAAGCTCGGGGACTTATGAACACTGAAGCTTTCTTT.

V and J are TRBV19 and TRBJ2-1, with TRBD2 matching over 8 bases. This CDR3 is built from 15 residues. Germline trimming cut 3 bases from V and 9 bases from J; bases unmatched to any gene: 10. Germline assignment: CDR1 LNHDA and CDR2 SQIVND (reference sequence). The CDR3 reads CASSMIGAGGSEQFF. The CDR3 DNA is TGTGCCAGTAGTATGATCGGGGCGGGGGGCAGTGAGCAGTTCTTC.

The J gene is TRBJ2-7, the V gene TRBV30; TRBD1 might be the D (6 bases). CDR1 and CDR2 (germline): GTSNPN, SVGIG (reference sequence). V lost 6 bases and J lost 2, with 11 bases in between. This CDR3 region has 12 residues. CDR3 in DNA: TGTGCCTGTCGGACAGTTGCCTACGAGCAGTACTTC. Encoded protein: CACRTVAYEQYF.

J is TRBJ2-5 and V is TRBV10-3; 10 bases match TRBD2. In germline, CDR1 is ENHRY, CDR2 SYGVKD. Trimming took 10 bases from V and 5 from J; bases not matched to a gene: 10. The CDR3 has 14 amino acids. For the CDR3, the DNA is TGTGCCACCACCGTAGCGGGAGGTAGGGAGACCCAGTACTTC. Encoded protein: CATTVAGGRETQYF.

The gene calls are TRBV27 and TRBJ2-1; D is undetermined. V was pared by 3 bases and J by 1 base, with 7 bases between. Germline values: CDR1 MNHEY, CDR2 SMNVEV (reference sequence). The CDR3 runs 14 residues. The CDR3 protein is CASSLPGSYNEQFF. The CDR3 nucleotides read TGTGCCAGCAGTTTGCCCGGGTCCTACAATGAGCAGTTCTTC.

Written as DNA, the CDR3 is TGCGCCAGCAGCCAAGATATCCAGGGCGACTATGGCTACACCTTC. Its protein product is CASSQDIQGDYGYTF. The chain combines TRBV4-1 with TRBJ1-2; tentatively, D is TRBD1 (5 bases). This CDR3 is 15 amino acids long. V was cut by 0 bases and J by 3 bases, with 11 bases left in between. Per germline, CDR1 MGHRA and CDR2 YSYEKL.

The chain couples TRBV6-6 to TRBJ2-7, with a tentative D call TRBD2 (5 bases). Germline-derived CDR1 and CDR2 are MNHNY and SVGAGI (reference sequence). The V end was cut by 5 bases, the J end by 3 bases, with 8 bases between. This CDR3 has 12 amino acids. The DNA of the CDR3 is TGTGCCAGCAGTCCGGGAAGCTACGAGCAGTACTTC. Translating gives CASSPGSYEQYF.

This chain links TRBV4-1 with TRBJ2-4; 7 bases match TRBD2. The CDR3 covers 14 residues. Trimming cost V 1 base and J 6 bases; bases outside gene matches: 3. Germline V CDR1 and CDR2: MGHRA, YSYEKL. CDR3 in amino acids: CASSQAASGNIQYF. CDR3 in DNA: TGCGCCAGCAGCCAAGCGGCTAGCGGAAACATTCAGTACTTC.

V usage is TRBV10-3 and J usage is TRBJ2-3; 10 bases match TRBD2. V lost 8 bases to trimming and J lost 0 bases; unmatched junction nucleotides: 8. The CDR3 loop spans 16 amino acids. The germline V gene encodes CDR1 ENHRY and CDR2 SYGVKD. CDR3 residues: CAIGLAGVKSTDTQYF. The CDR3 bases are TGTGCCATCGGGCTAGCGGGAGTCAAAAGCACAGATACGCAGTATTTT.

In this sample, this clone turned up once. The identical CDR3 is also encoded by other nucleotide sequences in the sample. CDR3 sequence: CASSLVSYEQYF. The DNA for the CDR3 is TGTGCCAGCAGCTTAGTATCCTACGAGCAGTACTTC. The V and J genes are TRBV7-9 and TRBJ2-7; D is uncertain. The CDR3 is made up of 12 amino acids. Between the trimmed V and J ends, which lost 1 base and 1 base, there was a span of 2 bases. The germline V gene has CDR1 SEHNR and CDR2 FQNEAQ (reference sequence).

The chain couples TRBV29-1 to TRBJ2-7, with D tentatively TRBD2 (5 bases). The V and J ends lost 3 bases and 6 bases respectively, with 18 bases between them. The length of the CDR3 is 14 residues. Germline assignment: CDR1 SQVTM and CDR2 ANQGSEA. CDR3: CSVDTGLVGSEQYF. CDR3 in DNA: TGCAGCGTTGATACTGGGCTAGTAGGGAGCGAGCAGTACTTC.

This clone was observed a few times. The rearrangement uses TRBV5-1 and TRBJ2-7, with D maybe TRBD2 (6 bases). The germline CDR1 and CDR2 sequences are SGHRS and YFSETQ. V was pared by 0 bases and J by 0 bases, with 10 bases between. CDR3 length equals 15 residues. The CDR3 loop is CASSLVGGTSYEQYF. Here the CDR3 DNA reads TGCGCCAGCAGCTTGGTGGGGGGAACCTCCTACGAGCAGTACTTC.

The J gene is TRBJ1-1, the V gene TRBV2; D gene unclear. The germline V and J ends were trimmed by 6 bases and 11 bases, with 19 bases remaining between them. Germline V gene data show CDR1 as SNHLY and CDR2 as FYNNEI. The CDR3 runs to 13 residues. The CDR3 region is CASSTEGLVRAFF. In nucleotides, the CDR3 is TGTGCCAGCAGCACAGAGGGCCTCGTAAGGGCTTTCTTT.

This chain joins TRBV5-1 and TRBJ2-1; D is unclear. The CDR3 totals 11 residues. Germline loops: CDR1 SGHRS, CDR2 YFSETQ. V lost 2 bases and J 10 bases, leaving 7 bases between the germline ends. DNA of the CDR3: TGCGCCAGCAGCTTCCTCCGGGAGCAGTTCTTC. It codes for CASSFLREQFF.

CDR3 nucleotide sequence: TGTGCCAGCAGCTCCGACAGCGGGAATGAGCAGTTCTTC. It translates to CASSSDSGNEQFF. The rearrangement links TRBV7-9 to TRBJ2-1; perhaps TRBD2 as D (6 bases). The CDR3 runs 13 residues. V lost 4 bases and J lost 7, with 11 bases in between. Looked up from germline, CDR1 is SEHNR and CDR2 is FQNEAQ (reference sequence).

The genes are TRBV7-9 and TRBJ2-6; D is possibly TRBD1 (6 bases). V was trimmed by 1 base and J by 0 bases, leaving 16 bases between them. The CDR3 consists of 19 residues. Germline CDR1 is SEHNR and CDR2 is FQNEAQ (reference sequence). DNA for the CDR3: TGTGCCAGCAGCTTAGGTAGGGGCAGGGGCGTCTCTGGGGCCAACGTCCTGACTTTC. Encoded protein: CASSLGRGRGVSGANVLTF.